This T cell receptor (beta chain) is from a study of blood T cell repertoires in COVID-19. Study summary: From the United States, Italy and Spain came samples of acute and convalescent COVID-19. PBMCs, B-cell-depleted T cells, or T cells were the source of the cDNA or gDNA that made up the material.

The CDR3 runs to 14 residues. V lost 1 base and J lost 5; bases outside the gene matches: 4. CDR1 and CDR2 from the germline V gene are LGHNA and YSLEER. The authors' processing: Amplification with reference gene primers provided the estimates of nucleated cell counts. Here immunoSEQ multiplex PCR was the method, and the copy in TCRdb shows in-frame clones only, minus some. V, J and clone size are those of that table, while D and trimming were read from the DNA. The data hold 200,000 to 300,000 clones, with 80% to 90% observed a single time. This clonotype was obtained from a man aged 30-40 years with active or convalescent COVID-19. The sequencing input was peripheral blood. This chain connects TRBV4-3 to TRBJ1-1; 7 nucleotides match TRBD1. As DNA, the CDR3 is TGCGCCAGCAGCCAAGGACAGGGTTTGACTGAAGCTTTCTTT. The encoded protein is CASSQGQGLTEAFF.